The subject of this entry is one T cell receptor beta chain. Its antigen remains unidentified. This clone may be a read error of a much larger clone one base away. Then a second PCR, running about 7 to 11 cycles, was carried out with a sample-barcoded 5' primer and a J-beta primer mix. There were at least 2.5 million CDR3-containing paired-end reads obtained from each sample. TCRdb re-analysed the 5' RACE reads in MiXCR, keeping a single row per CDR3 protein. The table has some 860,000 distinct CDR3 sequences, roughly three fifths seen once. The sample originates from a study of blood T cells in healthy people across ages. Findings and limits, study-wide: Diversity figures based on one million T cells were deemed too low. Age showed a roughly linear inverse relationship with TCR beta diversity per million T cells.

The CDR3 runs 12 residues. Germline assignment: CDR1 SGHTA and CDR2 FQGNSA. Trimming stripped 7 bases from V and 5 bases from J, with 11 bases between. Sequencing was performed on blood. This sequence joins TRBV7-2 and TRBJ2-5; D is unclear. This clonotype was sampled from a man aged 40-49 years in good health. This CDR3 is CASIQPKETQYF. CDR3 bases: TGTGCCAGCATCCAACCAAAGGAGACCCAGTACTTC.